This T cell receptor (beta chain) was obtained from a study of T cell changes during pregnancy in multiple sclerosis. Sequencing used immunoSEQ multiplex PCR; TCRdb keeps in-frame clones, though not all of them. The table includes some 74,000 clones, almost 95% detected once. This clone showed up just once. The TCR originated in a female donor with multiple sclerosis, enrolled in a pregnancy study. This specimen was peripheral blood, taken before pregnancy.

Written as DNA, the CDR3 is TGTGCCAGCAGTCCCGCCGGGACAGAGAACACTGAAGCTTTCTTT. As protein: CASSPAGTENTEAFF. The chain has TRBV6-6 and TRBJ1-1; TRBD1 matches 7 bases. The germline gives CDR1 MNHNY, CDR2 SVGAGI (reference sequence). The CDR3 covers 15 residues. V lost 5 bases, J lost 1 base, and 7 bases stayed unmatched.